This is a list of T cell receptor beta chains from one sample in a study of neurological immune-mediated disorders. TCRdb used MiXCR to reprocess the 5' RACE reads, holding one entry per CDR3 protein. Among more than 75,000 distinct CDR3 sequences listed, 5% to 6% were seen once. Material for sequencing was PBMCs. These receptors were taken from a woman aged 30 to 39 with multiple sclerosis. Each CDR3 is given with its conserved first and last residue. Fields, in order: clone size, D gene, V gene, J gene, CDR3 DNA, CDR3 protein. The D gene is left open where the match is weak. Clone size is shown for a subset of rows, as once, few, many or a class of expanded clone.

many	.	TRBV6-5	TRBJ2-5	TGTGCCAGCGCGTCTTCGTACCAAGAGACCCAGTACTTC	CASASSYQETQYF
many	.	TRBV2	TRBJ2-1	TGTGCCAGCACGAAACAGGGTCCCTACAATGAGCAGTTCTTC	CASTKQGPYNEQFF
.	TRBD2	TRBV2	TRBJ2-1	TGTGCCAGCAGCCGGGTCCAGCGGGGAGAGCAGTTCTTC	CASSRVQRGEQFF
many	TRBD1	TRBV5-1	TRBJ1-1	TGCGCCAGCAGCCACGGACAGGGAGGAGCTAACACTGAAGCTTTCTTT	CASSHGQGGANTEAFF
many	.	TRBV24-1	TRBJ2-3	TGTGCCACCAGTGAATCGGAACCTCGCACAGATACGCAGTATTTT	CATSESEPRTDTQYF
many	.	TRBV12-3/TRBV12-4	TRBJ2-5	TGTGCCAGCAGCCTTCTGGGACCGGAGGAGACCCAGTACTTC	CASSLLGPEETQYF
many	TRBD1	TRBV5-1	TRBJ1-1	TGCGCCAGCAGCTTGGGGACAGGGGGCGTGAACACTGAAGCTTTCTTT	CASSLGTGGVNTEAFF
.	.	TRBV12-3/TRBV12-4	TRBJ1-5	TGTGCCAGCAGTTTAACGGAGCGGCAGCCCCAGCATTTT	CASSLTERQPQHF
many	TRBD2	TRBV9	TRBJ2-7	TGTGCCAGCAGCGTAGGGACTAGCGCCAACTACGAGCAGTACTTC	CASSVGTSANYEQYF
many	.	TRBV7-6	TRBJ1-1	TGTGCCAGCAGTCAGGGTACTGAAGCTTTCTTT	CASSQGTEAFF
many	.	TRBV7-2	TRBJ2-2	TGTGCCAGCAGCTTGATCTTGGTCCCCGGGGAGCTGTTTTTT	CASSLILVPGELFF
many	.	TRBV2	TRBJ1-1	TGTGCCAGCGGTGGGACACCTTCCACTGAAGCTTTCTTT	CASGGTPSTEAFF
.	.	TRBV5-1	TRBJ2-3	TGCGCCAGCAGCCTGAAGGTTGGAAGCACAGATACGCAGTATTTT	CASSLKVGSTDTQYF
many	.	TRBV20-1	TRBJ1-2	TGCAGTGCTAATGACGGGACGGGTAACTATGGCTACACCTTC	CSANDGTGNYGYTF
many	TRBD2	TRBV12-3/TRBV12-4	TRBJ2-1	TGTGCCAGCAGTTTGACGTCGAGCGGGGCCGGTGAGCAGTTCTTC	CASSLTSSGAGEQFF
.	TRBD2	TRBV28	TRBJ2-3	TGTGCCAGCAGTTTATCGGGGTCTAGCGGACCTAAAACAGATACGCAGTATTTT	CASSLSGSSGPKTDTQYF
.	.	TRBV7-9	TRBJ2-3	TGTGCCAACAGCTTAAGCACAGATACGCAGTATTTT	CANSLSTDTQYF
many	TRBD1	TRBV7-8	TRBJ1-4	TGTGCCAGCAAGGACAGGGGTGCAACTAATGAAAAACTGTTTTTT	CASKDRGATNEKLFF
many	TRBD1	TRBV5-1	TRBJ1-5	TGCGCCAGCAGATTGGAACCCCGACAGGGCATTAATCAGCCCCAGCATTTT	CASRLEPRQGINQPQHF
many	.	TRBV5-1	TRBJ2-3	TGCGCCAGCAGCTTAGAACAACCTGGCACAGATACGCAGTATTTT	CASSLEQPGTDTQYF
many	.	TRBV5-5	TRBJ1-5	TGTGCCAGCAGCTCCTTGAGGGGGGGGCCCCAGCATTTT	CASSSLRGGPQHF
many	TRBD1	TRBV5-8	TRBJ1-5	TGTGCCAGCAGCCCACCGACAGGGGGCTTTTGGGGTCAGCCCCAGCATTTT	CASSPPTGGFWGQPQHF
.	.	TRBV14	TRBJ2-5	TGTGCCAGCAGCCGGATTCAAGAGACCCAGTACTTC	CASSRIQETQYF
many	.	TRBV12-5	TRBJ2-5	TGTGCTAGTGTCTACACGGGGTACCAAGAGACCCAGTACTTC	CASVYTGYQETQYF
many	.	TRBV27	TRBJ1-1	TGTGCCAGCAGTTTACAGGGGAACACTGAAGCTTTCTTT	CASSLQGNTEAFF
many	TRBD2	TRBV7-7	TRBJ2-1	TGTGCCAGCAGCTTAGGGCCCCTAGCGGGGCTCGCTAATGAGCAGTTCTTC	CASSLGPLAGLANEQFF
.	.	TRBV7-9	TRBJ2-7	TGTGCCAGCAGCTTAGCGGGATCGTCGTGGAAGCAGTACTTC	CASSLAGSSWKQYF
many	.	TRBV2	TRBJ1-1	TGTGCCAGCAAGACTTCCCTGCCGATGAACACTGAAGCTTTCTTT	CASKTSLPMNTEAFF